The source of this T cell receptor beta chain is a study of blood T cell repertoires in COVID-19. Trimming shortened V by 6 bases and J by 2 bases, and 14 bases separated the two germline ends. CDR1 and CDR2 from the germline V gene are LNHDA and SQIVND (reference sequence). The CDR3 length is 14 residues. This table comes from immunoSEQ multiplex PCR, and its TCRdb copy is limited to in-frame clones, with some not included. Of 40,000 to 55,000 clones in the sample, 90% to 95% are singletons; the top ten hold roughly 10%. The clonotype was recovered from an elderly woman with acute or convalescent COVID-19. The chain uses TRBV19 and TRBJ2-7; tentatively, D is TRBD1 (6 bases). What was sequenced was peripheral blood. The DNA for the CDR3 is TGTGCCAGTAGCATACAGGGTCTACCCTACGAGCAGTACTTC. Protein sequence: CASSIQGLPYEQYF.